The 29 T cell receptor beta chains in this list originate from one sample, sequenced in a study of CD8 T cells in Susac syndrome. Random-hexamer reverse transcription was applied to roughly 0.45 to 1 ug RNA. Using its own MiXCR run on the immunoSEQ multiplex PCR reads, TCRdb lists one record per CDR3 protein. This table has 150,000 to 200,000 distinct CDR3 sequences, 90% to 95% appearing once. The specimen was CD8+ T cells from PBMCs. Every receptor here comes from a human donor with multiple sclerosis.

Notes on this clonotype: The junction departs from the called germline gene at one end, perhaps through a read error. The chain has TRBV9 and TRBJ2-1; D is perhaps TRBD2 (6 bases). The CDR3 totals 11 residues. Germline lookup yields CDR1 SGDLS and CDR2 YYNGEE. The CDR3 here is CASSVAGLGGF. The CDR3, as DNA: TGTGCCAGCAGCGTAGCTGGGTTGGGGGGTTTC. Looking up the rest from reference TRBV9 and TRBJ2-1 gives the full variable domain: DSGVTQTPKHLITATGQRVTLRCSPRSGDLSVYWYQQSLDQGLQFLIQYYNGEERAKGNILERFSAQQFPDLHSELNLSSLELGDSALYFCASSVAGLGGFGPGTRLTVL.

The V and J genes are TRBV9 and TRBJ2-1; 7 bases align to TRBD2. The V segment lost 3 bases and the J segment 6 bases; nucleotides outside the gene matches: 3. Per germline, CDR1 SGDLS and CDR2 YYNGEE. The CDR3 runs 13 residues. For the CDR3, the DNA is TGTGCCAGCAGCGAGACTAGCAGCAATGAGCAGTTCTTC. This codes for CASSETSSNEQFF.

The chain employs TRBV20-1 and TRBJ2-3, with 9 bases that match TRBD2. The CDR3 has 15 residues. Germline V gene data show CDR1 as DFQATT and CDR2 as SNEGSKA (reference sequence). Trimming took 3 bases from V and 4 from J; bases not matched to a gene: 8. The DNA of the CDR3 is TGCAGTGCTAGCCCTGGGGGCGGGGGGGCAGATACGCAGTATTTT. Protein sequence: CSASPGGGGADTQYF.

The rearrangement uses TRBV30 and TRBJ1-5; D is undetermined. The CDR3 is made up of 12 amino acids. Looked up from germline, CDR1 is GTSNPN and CDR2 is SVGIG (reference sequence). V lost 3 bases and J lost 5, with 8 bases in between. The CDR3 loop is CAWRTKDQPQHF. Written as DNA, the CDR3 is TGTGCCTGGAGGACAAAAGATCAGCCCCAGCATTTT.

This CDR3 is CAWTVGGLHEQYF. The CDR3 bases are TGTGCCTGGACGGTAGGGGGCCTCCACGAGCAGTACTTC. The chain links TRBV30 to TRBJ2-7, with TRBD1 identical over 7 bases. Germline lookup yields CDR1 GTSNPN and CDR2 SVGIG (reference sequence). V was pared by 4 bases and J by 5 bases, with 8 bases of the junction left unmatched. This CDR3 is 13 amino acids long.

The chain is built from TRBV30 and TRBJ2-7; D ambiguous. V shed 2 bases and J shed 9 bases, with 11 bases lying between them. The CDR3 has 11 amino acids. CDR1 and CDR2 (germline): GTSNPN, SVGIG (reference sequence). The CDR3 region is CAWSSDIGQYF. The CDR3 coding sequence is TGTGCCTGGAGTTCTGACATTGGGCAGTACTTC.

The chain couples TRBV12-3 or TRBV12-4 to TRBJ2-7, with 9 positions matching TRBD1. The CDR3 is made up of 14 amino acids. The V gene end was trimmed by 3 bases and the J gene end by 3 bases; junction bases not matched to a gene: 3. The DNA for the CDR3 is TGTGCCAGCAGTTTCTGGGACAGGGTCTACGAGCAGTACTTC. Amino acid sequence: CASSFWDRVYEQYF.

The V gene is TRBV10-3, the J gene TRBJ2-2; D might be TRBD1 (6 bases). CDR3 size: 14 residues. In germline, CDR1 is ENHRY, CDR2 SYGVKD. Trimming took off 6 bases at V and 5 bases at J, with 13 bases between the two ends. The CDR3 nucleotides are TGTGCCATCAGCCCCGAGGGGGAGACCGGGGAGCTGTTTTTT. This sequence encodes CAISPEGETGELFF.

V is TRBV29-1 and J is TRBJ2-5; 10 bases line up with TRBD1. CDR1 and CDR2 from the germline V gene are SQVTM and ANQGSEA. This CDR3 contains 17 residues. Trimming cost V 6 bases and J 4 bases; bases outside gene matches: 17. The CDR3 protein is CSVYRQGARLLGETQYF. DNA of the CDR3: TGCAGCGTCTATCGACAGGGGGCCCGGCTTCTTGGAGAGACCCAGTACTTC.

The chain carries TRBV7-6 and TRBJ2-3; D possibly uses TRBD1 or TRBD2 (6 bases each). V dropped 5 bases and J dropped 1 base, with 16 bases sitting between them. CDR1 SGHVS and CDR2 FNYEAQ come from the germline V gene. The CDR3 totals 16 residues. CDR3 residues: CASSPRVGGGTDTQYF. CDR3 sequence (DNA): TGTGCCAGCAGCCCCAGGGTCGGGGGCGGCACAGATACGCAGTATTTT.

DNA of the CDR3: TGTGCCAGTAGTCCAAGGAGGGATGGGTACACTGAAGCTTTCTTT. The encoded protein is CASSPRRDGYTEAFF. V usage is TRBV19 and J usage is TRBJ1-1, with D uncertain. This CDR3 is 15 amino acids long. Germline V gene data show CDR1 as LNHDA and CDR2 as SQIVND (reference sequence). V was clipped by 5 bases and J by 3 bases, with 16 bases between them.

The chain links TRBV12-3 or TRBV12-4 to TRBJ2-1, with D possibly called TRBD1 or TRBD2 (6 bases each). This CDR3 spans 14 amino acids. V was cut by 6 bases and J by 2 bases, with 11 bases left in between. For the CDR3, the DNA is TGTGCCAGCAGCCCGGAGGGGGCCTACAATGAGCAGTTCTTC. Residues: CASSPEGAYNEQFF.

The chain couples TRBV5-1 to TRBJ1-1, with 10 bases matching TRBD1. This CDR3 contains 15 residues. Germline values: CDR1 SGHRS, CDR2 YFSETQ. V lost 0 bases, J lost 3 bases, and 2 bases stayed unmatched. CDR3 bases: TGCGCCAGCAGCTTGGCGGGGACAGGGGACACTGAAGCTTTCTTT. This codes for CASSLAGTGDTEAFF.

V and J are TRBV15 and TRBJ2-2, with TRBD2 matching 7 bases. The CDR3 has 14 residues. Trimming removed 6 bases from V and 5 bases from J; junction bases left unmatched: 6. CDR1 and CDR2 from the germline V gene are LNHNV and YYDKDF (reference sequence). The CDR3 sequence: CATRGTTITGELFF. The CDR3 DNA sequence: TGTGCCACCAGGGGGACTACCATAACCGGGGAGCTGTTTTTT. The complete variable domain, with remaining parts taken from reference TRBV15 and TRBJ2-2, reads DAMVIQNPRYQVTQFGKPVTLSCSQTLNHNVMYWYQQKSSQAPKLLFHYYDKDFNNEADTPDNFQSRRPNTSFCFLDIRSPGLGDTAMYLCATRGTTITGELFFGEGSRLTVL.

This clonotype was counted only a few times. V gene TRBV6-5 combines with J gene TRBJ1-1, with D possibly being TRBD1 (5 bases). V was clipped by 7 bases and J by 4 bases, with 13 bases between them. Germline CDR1 is MNHEY and CDR2 is SVGAGI. This CDR3 region has 13 residues. DNA of the CDR3: TGTGCCAGCACCCCCGGTGGGGGCACTGAAGCTTTCTTT. As protein: CASTPGGGTEAFF.

CDR3 in amino acids: CASSRLAGAILNTGELFF. The CDR3 coding sequence is TGTGCCAGCAGCCGACTAGCGGGCGCGATACTGAACACCGGGGAGCTGTTTTTT. The chain carries TRBV7-9 and TRBJ2-2, with 10 bases aligning to TRBD2. The CDR3 spans 18 residues. Germline V gene data show CDR1 as SEHNR and CDR2 as FQNEAQ (reference sequence). The V and J ends lost 5 bases and 1 base, in that order; junction bases with no gene match: 10.

The chain has TRBV29-1 and TRBJ2-7; 10 nucleotides match TRBD2. The CDR3 sequence is 14 residues long. J gave up 4 bases and V 5 bases, and 8 bases lay outside the gene matches. From germline, CDR1 is SQVTM and CDR2 ANQGSEA. The CDR3, as DNA: TGCAGCGTTTTTTTTAGCGGGAGGCCTTACGAGCAGTACTTC. It specifies CSVFFSGRPYEQYF.

The V gene is TRBV2, the J gene TRBJ2-3; no definite D call. CDR1 is SNHLY and CDR2 is FYNNEI in the germline V gene. With 8 bases removed from V and 2 bases from J, the gap between germline ends came to 14 bases. This CDR3 comprises 14 residues. This CDR3 is CASGRIWPTDTQYF. The CDR3 nucleotides read TGTGCCAGCGGAAGGATATGGCCCACAGATACGCAGTATTTT.

A single count supports this clonotype. The gene calls are TRBV4-1 and TRBJ1-1; D is unclear. V lost 1 base, J lost 1 base, and 10 bases lay in between. This CDR3 spans 15 amino acids. Germline V lookup: CDR1 MGHRA, CDR2 YSYEKL. The CDR3 coding sequence is TGCGCCAGCAGCCAAGCGTTCGCAGGGAACACTGAAGCTTTCTTT. Its translation is CASSQAFAGNTEAFF.

The J gene is TRBJ2-5, the V gene TRBV4-1, with D uncertain. Between the trimmed V and J ends, which lost 5 bases and 5 bases, there was a span of 9 bases. Germline V gene sequence: CDR1 MGHRA, CDR2 YSYEKL. This CDR3 spans 12 amino acids. As DNA, the CDR3 is TGCGCCAGCAGCGCTTCCCAGGAGACCCAGTACTTC. This translates into CASSASQETQYF.

The chain carries TRBV10-2 and TRBJ1-2; 11 nucleotides line up with TRBD1. Germline values: CDR1 WSHSY, CDR2 SAAADI. The CDR3 totals 16 residues. Losses at the gene ends were 7 bases for V and 1 base for J; bases not matched to a gene: 8. In DNA form, the CDR3 reads TGCGCCAGCATAGGGACAGGGGGAGTTCATAACTATGGCTACACCTTC. This sequence encodes CASIGTGGVHNYGYTF.

V usage is TRBV12-3 or TRBV12-4 and J usage is TRBJ2-1; TRBD2 agrees at 10 bases. The CDR3 is 15 residues long. After removal of 6 bases from V and 5 bases from J, the junction contained 7 bases not matched to a gene. The CDR3 DNA follows: TGTGCCAGCAGCCCTACTAGCGGGGTTCACAATGAGCAGTTCTTC. It encodes CASSPTSGVHNEQFF.

This chain connects TRBV28 to TRBJ2-1, with D perhaps matching TRBD1 (6 bases). Trimming left V 3 bases short and J 9 bases short, with 15 bases between. The CDR3 covers 14 residues. The germline gives CDR1 MDHEN, CDR2 SYDVKM. CDR3 residues: CASSFLQGTGEQFF. The CDR3 DNA reads as TGTGCCAGCAGTTTCCTACAGGGTACGGGTGAGCAGTTCTTC.

This chain links TRBV9 with TRBJ2-7, with a possible D match to TRBD1 (5 bases). V was cut by 4 bases and J by 3 bases, with 11 bases left in between. Germline V gives CDR1 SGDLS, CDR2 YYNGEE. The length of the CDR3 is 13 residues. The CDR3: CASSLYDSYEQYF. CDR3 nucleotide sequence: TGTGCCAGCAGCCTCTATGACAGCTACGAGCAGTACTTC.

The chain uses TRBV27 and TRBJ2-7; D is possibly TRBD2 (5 bases). The CDR3 has 16 amino acids. Trimming left V 6 bases short and J 0 bases short, with 18 bases between. Germline CDR1 MNHEY, CDR2 SMNVEV (reference sequence). The CDR3 is CASSLTSSLSSYEQYF. CDR3 bases: TGTGCCAGCAGCCTAACCTCTAGCCTCAGCTCCTACGAGCAGTACTTC.

This chain joins TRBV20-1 and TRBJ2-1, with 7 bases aligning to TRBD2. Germline values: CDR1 DFQATT, CDR2 SNEGSKA (reference sequence). The length of the CDR3 is 16 residues. Trimming took 0 bases from V and 3 from J; bases not matched to a gene: 8. The CDR3 nucleotides are TGCAGTGCTAGAGATAACCTAGCGGCGGTCTACAATGAGCAGTTCTTC. This encodes CSARDNLAAVYNEQFF.

V usage is TRBV7-6 and J usage is TRBJ1-4; D ambiguous. The CDR3 contains 15 residues. Per germline, CDR1 SGHVS and CDR2 FNYEAQ. The V and J ends lost 2 bases and 0 bases respectively, with 7 bases between them. The DNA of the CDR3 is TGTGCCAGCAGCTTATCCCGGGCAACTAATGAAAAACTGTTTTTT. Encoded protein: CASSLSRATNEKLFF.

This clonotype appeared once. This chain links TRBV6-5 with TRBJ2-2; TRBD2 matches at 7 bases. Germline V CDR1 and CDR2: MNHEY, SVGAGI. The CDR3 is 15 residues long. J was trimmed by 1 base and V by 10 bases; bases with no gene match: 9. Written as DNA, the CDR3 is TGTGCCACAAGGTGGGCGGGAGAGAACACCGGGGAGCTGTTTTTT. Translated, it gives CATRWAGENTGELFF.

V gene TRBV29-1 combines with J gene TRBJ1-3; D gene unclear. The germline V gene encodes CDR1 SQVTM and CDR2 ANQGSEA. V lost 6 bases and J 4 bases, leaving 7 bases between the germline ends. The CDR3 contains 11 residues. The CDR3 DNA reads as TGCAGCGTCGTGAGCGGAAACACCATATATTTT. Its translation is CSVVSGNTIYF.